These 10 T cell receptor beta chains were sequenced from one sample in a study of response to subunit inactivated influenza vaccine (dated by TCRdb to the late 2010s). Libraries were prepared through RT-PCR. Data came from an Illumina HiSeq 2500. TCRdb reworked the public reads: Q25 trimming with fastp, MiXCR clone assembly, productive beta chains retained. Each entry is one CDR3 protein sequence, shown with its most common DNA and genes. The sample includes 550,000 to 650,000 distinct CDR3 sequences, with about an eighth observed a single time. The top ten hold roughly 10% of the sample. This specimen consisted of PBMCs from blood, obtained on the day of vaccination. These receptors came from a man aged 50 to 60 who received an inactivated influenza vaccine. Donor details come from another sample of the same person, matched by shared clones.

This clonotype was recorded at least ten times. The gene calls are TRBV20-1 and TRBJ2-3; a weak D match, TRBD1 (5 bases). The CDR3 loop spans 13 amino acids. The ends were cut back, 4 bases at V and 4 bases at J, with 12 bases in the middle. Germline values: CDR1 DFQATT, CDR2 SNEGSKA (reference sequence). CDR3 coding DNA: TGCAGTGCTAACTGGAAAGGGGCAGATACGCAGTATTTT. It encodes CSANWKGADTQYF.

As concerns this clonotype: A much larger clone lies one base from this, so it may be a read error. The genes are TRBV6-5 and TRBJ2-1; D is unclear. Germline V lookup: CDR1 MNHEY, CDR2 SVGAGI. The CDR3 length is 15 residues. V was shortened by 2 bases and J by 10 bases, with 18 bases between the two germline ends. The DNA of the CDR3 is TGTGCCAGCAGTTACCAGCCCGCTCCTACCTGGGAGCAGTTCTTC. Its translation is CASSYQPAPTWEQFF.

This clonotype has at least ten counts. This chain joins TRBV4-2 and TRBJ2-1; 7 bases map to TRBD2. This CDR3 comprises 16 residues. The V segment lost 0 bases and the J segment 6 bases; nucleotides outside the gene matches: 8. Germline V CDR1 and CDR2: LGHNA, YNFKEQ. The CDR3 sequence is CASSQDRSGATNEQFF. CDR3 coding DNA: TGTGCCAGCAGCCAAGATAGGAGCGGGGCGACCAATGAGCAGTTCTTC.

There are a few counts of this clonotype. V gene TRBV5-5 combines with J gene TRBJ2-7, with 9 bases that match TRBD2. CDR1 and CDR2 from the germline V gene are SGHKS and YYEKEE (reference sequence). The CDR3 has 15 residues. J gave up 1 base and V 4 bases, and 6 bases lay outside the gene matches. The DNA for the CDR3 is TGTGCCAGCAGCCAGCAGCGGGGGGAATCCTACGAGCAGTACTTC. Residues: CASSQQRGESYEQYF.

The chain has TRBV5-5 and TRBJ2-3; 7 positions agree with TRBD1. The J segment lost 5 bases and the V segment lost 7 bases, leaving 7 bases of the junction unmatched. The CDR3 runs 13 residues. Germline-derived CDR1 and CDR2 are SGHKS and YYEKEE (reference sequence). The chain's CDR3 is CASYPPGGDTQYF. DNA of the CDR3: TGTGCCAGCTACCCCCCAGGGGGAGATACGCAGTATTTT. The complete variable domain, with remaining parts taken from reference TRBV5-5 and TRBJ2-3, reads DAGVTQSPTHLIKTRGQQVTLRCSPISGHKSVSWYQQVLGQGPQFIFQYYEKEERGRGNFPDRFSARQFPNYSSELNVNALLLGDSALYLCASYPPGGDTQYFGPGTRLTVL.

Only a few counts were recorded for this clonotype. The V and J genes are TRBV6-1 and TRBJ1-2; TRBD1 matches at 12 bases. The CDR3 extends over 14 amino acids. Germline loops: CDR1 MNHNS, CDR2 SASEGT. The J segment lost 8 bases and the V segment lost 5 bases, leaving 6 bases of the junction unmatched. The CDR3 sequence: CASSRGQGARGYTF. CDR3 in DNA: TGTGCCAGCAGTAGGGGACAGGGGGCGAGAGGCTACACCTTC.

In this sample, this clonotype turned up a few times. The genes are TRBV20-1 and TRBJ2-3, with D perhaps matching TRBD2 (7 bases). The CDR3 sequence is 16 residues long. Between the trimmed V and J ends, which lost 3 bases and 2 bases, there was a span of 18 bases. From germline, CDR1 is DFQATT and CDR2 SNEGSKA (reference sequence). The CDR3 region is CSASPVIGGPTDTQYF. The CDR3 DNA is TGCAGTGCTAGCCCCGTCATCGGGGGGCCCACAGATACGCAGTATTTT.

This clonotype was counted at least ten times. The genes are TRBV18 and TRBJ1-1, with D tentatively TRBD1 (6 bases). The CDR3 has 17 amino acids. V was shortened by 2 bases and J by 3 bases, with 19 bases between the two germline ends. CDR1 and CDR2 from the germline V gene are KGHSH and LQKENI. This chain's CDR3 is CASSPDTGLSAYTEAFF. The CDR3 region has the DNA TGTGCCAGCTCACCAGACACAGGGTTGTCTGCCTACACTGAAGCTTTCTTT.

The CDR3 is CASSPLTGGYGNTIYF. As DNA, the CDR3 is TGTGCCAGCAGTCCTTTGACAGGGGGCTATGGAAACACCATATATTTT. V and J are TRBV12-3 or TRBV12-4 and TRBJ1-3; 10 nucleotides match TRBD1. The junction had 7 bases not matched to a gene; V was cut back by 5 bases and J by 3 bases. The CDR3 extends over 16 amino acids.

This clonotype was seen more than once but under ten times. The rearrangement links TRBV7-2 to TRBJ2-7; 7 bases agree with TRBD1. In germline, CDR1 is SGHTA, CDR2 FQGNSA. CDR3 size: 15 residues. The V segment lost 3 bases and the J segment 2 bases; nucleotides outside the gene matches: 7. CDR3 DNA sequence: TGTGCCAGCAGCTTTCTGGGACAGCCCACCTACGAGCAGTACTTC. Amino acid sequence: CASSFLGQPTYEQYF.